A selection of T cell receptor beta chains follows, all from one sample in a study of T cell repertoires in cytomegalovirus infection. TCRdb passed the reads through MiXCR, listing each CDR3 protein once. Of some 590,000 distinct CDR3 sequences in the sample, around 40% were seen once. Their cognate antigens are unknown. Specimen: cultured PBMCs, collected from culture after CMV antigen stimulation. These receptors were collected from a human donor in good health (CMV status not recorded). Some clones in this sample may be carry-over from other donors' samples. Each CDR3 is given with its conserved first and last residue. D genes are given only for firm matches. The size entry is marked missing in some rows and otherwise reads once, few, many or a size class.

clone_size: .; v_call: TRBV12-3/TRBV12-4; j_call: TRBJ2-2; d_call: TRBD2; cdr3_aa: CASSRTSGQTGELFF; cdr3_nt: TGTGCCAGCAGCCGGACTAGCGGGCAGACCGGGGAGCTGTTTTTT
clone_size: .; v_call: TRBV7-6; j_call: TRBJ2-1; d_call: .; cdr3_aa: CASSLGRAPLNEQFF; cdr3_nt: TGTGCCAGCAGCTTAGGAAGGGCCCCCCTCAATGAGCAGTTCTTC
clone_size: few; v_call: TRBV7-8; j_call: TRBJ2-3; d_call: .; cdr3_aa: CASSLVDNFLTDTQYF; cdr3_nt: TGTGCCAGCAGCTTAGTGGATAATTTCCTCACAGATACGCAGTATTTT
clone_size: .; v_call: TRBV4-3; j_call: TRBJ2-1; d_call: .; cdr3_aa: CASSQGTGRYEQFF; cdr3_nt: TGCGCCAGCAGCCAAGGCACAGGGAGGTATGAGCAGTTCTTC
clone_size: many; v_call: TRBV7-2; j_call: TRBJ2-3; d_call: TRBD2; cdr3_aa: CASSPTSGSFDTQYF; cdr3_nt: TGTGCCAGCAGTCCCACTAGCGGGAGTTTCGATACGCAGTATTTT
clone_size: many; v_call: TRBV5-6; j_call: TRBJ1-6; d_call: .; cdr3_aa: CASSFTGNSPLHF; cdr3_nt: TGTGCCAGCAGCTTTACAGGAAATTCACCCCTCCACTTT
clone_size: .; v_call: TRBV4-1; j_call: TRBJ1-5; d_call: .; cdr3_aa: CASSQVADSNQHF; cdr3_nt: TGCGCCAGCAGCCAAGTCGCGGACAGTAACCAGCATTTT
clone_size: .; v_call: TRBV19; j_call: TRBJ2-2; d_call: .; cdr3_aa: CASIGFYPNTGELFF; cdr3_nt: TGTGCCAGTATCGGCTTCTACCCTAACACCGGGGAGCTGTTTTTT
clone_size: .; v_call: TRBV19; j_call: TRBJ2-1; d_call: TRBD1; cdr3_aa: CATLGDSNNEQFF; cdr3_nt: TGTGCCACCCTCGGGGACAGTAACAATGAGCAGTTCTTC
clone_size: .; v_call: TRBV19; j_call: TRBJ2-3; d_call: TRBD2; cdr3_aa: CASSRGLAGGADTQYF; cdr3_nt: TGTGCCAGTAGCCGGGGGCTAGCGGGAGGGGCAGATACGCAGTATTTT